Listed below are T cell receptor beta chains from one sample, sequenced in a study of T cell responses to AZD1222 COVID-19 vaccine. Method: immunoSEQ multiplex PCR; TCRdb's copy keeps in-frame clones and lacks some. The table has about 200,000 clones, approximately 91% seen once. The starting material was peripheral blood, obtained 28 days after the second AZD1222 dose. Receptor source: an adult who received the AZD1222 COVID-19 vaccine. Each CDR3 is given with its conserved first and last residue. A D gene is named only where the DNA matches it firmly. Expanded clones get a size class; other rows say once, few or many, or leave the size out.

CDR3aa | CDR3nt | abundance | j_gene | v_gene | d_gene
CASRVTGGPNTEAFF | TGTGCCAGCAGAGTTACGGGGGGACCCAACACTGAAGCTTTCTTT | . | TRBJ1-1 | TRBV28 | .
CASSQDRAYEQYF | TGTGCCAGCAGCCAGGACAGAGCCTACGAGCAGTACTTC | . | TRBJ2-7 | TRBV9 | .
CASSDKNLNTEAFF | TGCGCCAGCAGTGATAAGAACCTGAACACTGAAGCTTTCTTT | . | TRBJ1-1 | TRBV10-2 | .
CASTIPGAGGYNEQFF | TGTGCCAGCACCATCCCGGGTGCGGGAGGCTACAATGAGCAGTTCTTC | . | TRBJ2-1 | TRBV5-5 | TRBD2
CASSWGGLEQYF | TGTGCCAGCAGCTGGGGGGGCCTCGAGCAGTACTTC | . | TRBJ2-7 | TRBV5-6 | .
CASSDRDSHEQFF | TGTGCCAGCAGTGATCGGGACTCCCATGAGCAGTTCTTC | . | TRBJ2-1 | TRBV6-4 | .
CASTTGYNEQFF | TGTGCCAGCACCACAGGGTACAATGAGCAGTTCTTC | once | TRBJ2-1 | TRBV12-3/TRBV12-4 | .
CASNDRSNSYEQYF | TGTGCCAGTAACGACAGGAGTAACTCCTACGAGCAGTACTTC | once | TRBJ2-7 | TRBV19 | .
CASGSQVGFGNTIYF | TGTGCTAGTGGTTCACAGGTGGGGTTTGGAAACACCATATATTTT | . | TRBJ1-3 | TRBV12-5 | .
CASSPGGTRNTEAFF | TGTGCCAGCTCACCAGGCGGTACGCGGAACACTGAAGCTTTCTTT | . | TRBJ1-1 | TRBV18 | .
CASSFTDTQYF | TGTGCCAGCAGTTTCACAGATACGCAGTATTTT | . | TRBJ2-3 | TRBV2 | .
CASSLSVNEQFF | TGTGCCAGCAGTTTATCGGTCAATGAGCAGTTCTTC | . | TRBJ2-1 | TRBV28 | .
CASSLEGAYEQYF | TGTGCCAGCAGTCTCGAAGGGGCCTACGAGCAGTACTTC | . | TRBJ2-7 | TRBV6-2/TRBV6-3 | .
CASSQELTGELFF | TGCGCCAGCAGCCAAGAGCTCACCGGGGAGCTGTTTTTT | . | TRBJ2-2 | TRBV4-1 | .
CASSEQQPSSGNTIYF | TGTGCCAGCAGTGAGCAGCAGCCCAGCTCTGGAAACACCATATATTTT | . | TRBJ1-3 | TRBV25-1 | .
CASSLGQGSEQFF | TGTGCCAGCAGCTTGGGGCAGGGGTCTGAGCAGTTCTTC | once | TRBJ2-1 | TRBV5-4 | .
CAISESLAEEYF | TGTGCCATCAGTGAGTCTTTGGCCGAGGAGTACTTC | . | TRBJ2-7 | TRBV10-3 | .
CASSARGGSGQPQHF | TGTGCCAGCAGTGCTCGAGGGGGCTCTGGGCAGCCCCAGCATTTT | . | TRBJ1-5 | TRBV27 | TRBD1
CASSLAGGPREQFF | TGTGCCAGCTCGTTAGCGGGAGGGCCACGAGAGCAGTTCTTC | . | TRBJ2-1 | TRBV6-5 | TRBD2
CASRPPPGLQFF | TGTGCAAGTCGCCCGCCCCCCGGGTTGCAGTTCTTC | . | TRBJ2-1 | TRBV12-2 | .
CASSLADRVSGGTGELFF | TGTGCTAGCAGCTTAGCGGACAGGGTCTCGGGAGGCACCGGGGAGCTGTTTTTT | . | TRBJ2-2 | TRBV7-7 | .
CAGRMTNGYTF | TGTGCCGGTCGAATGACGAATGGCTACACCTTC | . | TRBJ1-2 | TRBV30 | .
CASSLGGHEQYF | TGTGCCAGCAGCTTAGGAGGGCACGAGCAGTACTTC | . | TRBJ2-7 | TRBV11-2 | .
CASSSRIGNTEAFF | TGTGCCAGTAGTAGTAGGATTGGGAACACTGAAGCTTTCTTT | . | TRBJ1-1 | TRBV19 | .
CASSTRDRATEAFF | TGTGCCAGCAGTACCCGAGACAGGGCAACTGAAGCTTTCTTT | . | TRBJ1-1 | TRBV6-5 | TRBD1
CASSLASVPGRNTEAFF | . | . | TRBJ1-1 | TRBV5-1 | .
CASSLAAGQGDTQYF | TGCGCCAGCAGCTTGGCGGCAGGGCAAGGAGATACGCAGTATTTT | . | TRBJ2-3 | TRBV5-1 | .
CASSRPGPSFMNTEAFF | TGTGCCAGCAGCCGCCCGGGTCCTAGTTTCATGAACACTGAAGCTTTCTTT | . | TRBJ1-1 | TRBV7-9 | .
CASSRRTDTQYF | TGTGCCAGTAGTCGGCGCACAGATACGCAGTATTTT | few | TRBJ2-3 | TRBV19 | .
CASSPAGEQYF | TGTGCCAGCTCACCAGCTGGCGAGCAGTACTTC | . | TRBJ2-7 | TRBV18 | .
CASSLRTGNRHF | TGTGCCAGCAGTTTGAGAACAGGGAACCGGCATTTT | . | TRBJ1-5 | TRBV28 | .
CASNTGGSTDTQYF | TGCGCCAGCAATACAGGGGGGAGCACAGATACGCAGTATTTT | few | TRBJ2-3 | TRBV5-1 | TRBD1
CASNPGTGKLFF | TGTGCCAGCAATCCCGGGACGGGGAAACTGTTTTTT | . | TRBJ1-4 | TRBV12-3/TRBV12-4 | .
CASSMVLSYNEQFF | TGTGCCAGTAGTATGGTTCTCAGTTACAATGAGCAGTTCTTC | . | TRBJ2-1 | TRBV19 | .
CASSIQVRSSYEQYF | TGTGCCAGCAGTATACAGGTGAGGAGCTCCTACGAGCAGTACTTC | few | TRBJ2-7 | TRBV6-5 | .
CASSPSWLAGPYF | TGTGCCAGCAGCCCCTCGTGGCTAGCGGGCCCGTACTTC | . | TRBJ2-7 | TRBV11-2 | TRBD2
CASSPKGTGRRTF | TGTGCCAGCAGCCCTAAGGGGACAGGTCGAAGGACCTTC | once | TRBJ1-2 | TRBV6-2/TRBV6-3 | TRBD1
CASSQAGGGYNEQFF | TGCGCCAGCAGTCAGGCGGGAGGGGGGTACAATGAGCAGTTCTTC | . | TRBJ2-1 | TRBV5-1 | TRBD2
CASSLGRAAKNIQYF | TGCGCCAGCAGCTTGGGTCGAGCGGCCAAAAACATTCAGTACTTC | few | TRBJ2-4 | TRBV5-1 | .
CAWTRGGYEQYF | TGTGCCTGGACAAGGGGAGGGTACGAGCAGTACTTC | . | TRBJ2-7 | TRBV30 | TRBD2
CAWTWGDTEAFF | TGTGCCTGGACTTGGGGAGACACTGAAGCTTTCTTT | . | TRBJ1-1 | TRBV30 | .
CASSATSGSSGEQYF | TGTGCCAGCAGTGCGACTAGCGGGAGTTCTGGGGAGCAGTACTTC | . | TRBJ2-7 | TRBV2 | TRBD2
CASSPGTSGNQGGVQFF | TGTGCCAGCAGCCCCGGGACTAGCGGAAATCAGGGGGGTGTGCAGTTCTTC | . | TRBJ2-1 | TRBV11-2 | TRBD2
CAWSPETGELFF | TGTGCCTGGAGTCCAGAGACCGGGGAGCTGTTTTTT | . | TRBJ2-2 | TRBV30 | .
CASRGAVGTSVYF | TGTGCCAGCAGGGGAGCCGTGGGGACTAGCGTGTACTTC | once | TRBJ2-7 | TRBV2 | TRBD2
CASSLRTGGNSNQPQHF | TGTGCCAGCAGCTTACGGACAGGGGGCAACAGCAATCAGCCCCAGCATTTT | few | TRBJ1-5 | TRBV7-2 | TRBD1
CASSFGPSQYNEQFF | TGCGCCAGCAGCTTTGGACCGTCCCAATACAATGAGCAGTTCTTC | . | TRBJ2-1 | TRBV5-1 | .
CASRASVNIMSDTQYF | TGTGCCAGCAGGGCTAGCGTCAATATTATGTCAGATACGCAGTATTTT | . | TRBJ2-3 | TRBV27 | .
CAWTSGGDTEAFF | TGTGCCTGGACGTCCGGGGGGGACACTGAAGCTTTCTTT | . | TRBJ1-1 | TRBV30 | .
CASSLGPSGELFF | TGTGCCAGCAGCTTGGGGCCCTCCGGGGAGCTGTTTTTT | . | TRBJ2-2 | TRBV7-8 | .